This record covers a single TCR beta chain. This sample was taken from a study of T cells in Graves' hyperthyroidism and ophthalmopathy. Germline lookup yields CDR1 KGHDR and CDR2 SFDVKD. CDR3 length equals 15 residues. Trimming removed 9 bases at V and 0 bases at J, with 17 bases between. Exclusion of a patient resulted from uncontrolled infection, other autoimmune disease, pregnancy or lactation. Amplified TCR beta CDR3 regions derived from RNA transcripts. The HTBI primer set served for first-round RT-PCR of the TCR CDR3. TCRdb re-derived calls from the multiplex PCR reads in MiXCR, one entry per CDR3 protein. The sample shows 300,000 to 450,000 distinct CDR3 sequences, approximately 25% of them seen only once.

The sample was blood. The clonotype comes from a man over 45 with Graves' hyperthyroidism. The chain recombines TRBV24-1 with TRBJ2-7; a weak D match, TRBD2 (6 bases). CDR3 nucleotides: TGTGCCACCGGGGCGGGGAACGTATCCTCCTACGAGCAGTACTTC. Translated, it gives CATGAGNVSSYEQYF.